This T cell receptor (beta chain) derives from a study of blood T cells in healthy people across ages (dated by TCRdb to 2014 to 2015). Concerning the study at large: Template switching captured roughly one uniquely barcoded TCR beta cDNA molecule per two T cells in model experiments. The donors were divided into four age groups: young (average approximately 17 years), middle-aged (roughly 40), aged (roughly 66) and long-lived (82). To avoid experimental bias, donors of different ages were spread randomly across the sequencing lanes. The study measured age-related changes in TCR beta repertoire diversity using deep sequencing normalized with unique cDNA molecular identifiers. Two additional independent replicas of 1 million unique cDNA reads from the same blood draw were analyzed for two donors (one aged 18 to 30 and one aged 80 or older). What the authors observed across the whole study: Conclusive comparison of naive and antigen-experienced compartments was prevented by the profiling of bulk unsorted PBMCs. The CMV infection status of donors was not known, potentially confounding age-related changes in expanded clonotypes. There was a strong correlation between observed TCR beta diversity and the percentage of naive T cells measured by flow cytometry. The long-lived group showed more naive CD4+ T cells, fewer expanded clones and increased TCR diversity than the aged group, suggesting age selection. As age increased, observed TCR beta diversity per million T cells dropped in a roughly linear way, and a significant reduction was already evident by age about 36. Estimates of total diversity from one million sequenced T cells were regarded as lower bounds and underestimates.

Donors were a few dozen systemically healthy Caucasian individuals from Russia aged roughly 6 to 90 years. Ten milliliters of peripheral blood were drawn from each donor into EDTA-treated Vacutainer tubes. Ficoll-Paque density-gradient centrifugation was used to isolate PBMCs, with at least 6 million obtained per sample. Total RNA was extracted from PBMCs with Trizol reagent, with at least 5 micrograms obtained per sample. For every donor, an aliquot of PBMCs went through flow cytometry to measure the percentages of naive CD45RAhigh/CD27high T cells. Preparation of the library involved 5' RACE. The sequencer was an Illumina HiSeq 2500. The second PCR ran for about 6 to 11 cycles and used a J-beta primer mix along with a sample-barcoded 5' primer. A template-switch 5' adaptor carrying 12 random nucleotides introduced a unique molecular identifier onto each TCR beta cDNA molecule. Each sample yielded at least 2.5 million CDR3-containing paired-end reads. All of the RNA was converted into first-strand cDNA using the Mint cDNA synthesis kit, with a TRBC-specific oligonucleotide serving as the primer. Following uracil-DNA glycosylase treatment, all cDNA underwent a first 18-cycle PCR with the universal primers M1SS and BC2_uni_R. The authors processed their data as follows. For normalization, 1 million high-quality reads were randomly selected from each sample, with every read carrying a distinct molecular identifier. Reads with shared molecular identifiers were discarded instead of being binned into consensus sequences. MiTCR, with a Q25 quality threshold and the strictest error-elimination algorithm, was used for CDR3 identification, clonotype clustering and error correction. A nonparametric unseen species model with Euler transformation was used to estimate a lower bound on total TCR beta diversity. Starting from the raw public reads, TCRdb applied fastp trimming at Q25, assembled clones with MiXCR and retained in-frame beta chains. Rows with a matching CDR3 protein are joined into one entry that keeps the most common DNA and genes. The V and J calls, along with clone size, are taken from TCRdb and not from the paper's own processing. The sample contains approximately 700,000 distinct CDR3 sequences, around 32% of them found a single time. The ten largest make up 15% of the sample.

With regard to this clonotype: Its specific antigen is unknown. Base qualities were left out, and no much larger clone turns up one base away.

Sequenced material: blood. The TCR sequence derives from a woman older than 75 in good health. Donor details come from another sample of the same person, matched by shared clones.

CDR3 reads: CASSQGGVRETQYF. The DNA sequence is given as TGTGCCAGCAGCCAAGGAGGGGTCCGGGAGACCCAGTACTTC. The chain was built from TRBV7-2 and TRBJ2-5; a weak D assignment points to TRBD2 (6 bases agree). From a lookup of the germline V gene, CDR1 and CDR2 are SGHTA and FQGNSA. The CDR3, cysteine through phenylalanine, is 14 amino acids long. Solely the CDR3 DNA is kept, with 42 bases framed from the first base. V is cut by 5 bases and J by 5 bases, and the space between the germline ends is 15 bases.